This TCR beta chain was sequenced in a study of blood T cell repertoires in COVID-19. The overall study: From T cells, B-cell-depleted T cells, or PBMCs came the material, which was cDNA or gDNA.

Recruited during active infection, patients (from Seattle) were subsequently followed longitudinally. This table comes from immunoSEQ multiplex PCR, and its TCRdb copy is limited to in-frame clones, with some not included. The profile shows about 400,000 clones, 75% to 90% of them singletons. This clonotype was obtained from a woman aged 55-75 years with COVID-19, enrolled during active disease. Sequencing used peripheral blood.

In DNA form, the CDR3 reads TGTGCCAGCAGCTTTGCGCAACGAGGGGAGCTGTTTTTT. Translated, it gives CASSFAQRGELFF. The chain carries TRBV7-9 and TRBJ2-2; D is undetermined. Germline V gene data show CDR1 as SEHNR and CDR2 as FQNEAQ (reference sequence). This CDR3 is built from 13 residues. V gave up 3 bases and J gave up 8 bases, with 10 bases separating them.